This T cell receptor beta chain derives from a study of Graves' ophthalmopathy and Graves' hyperthyroidism. Study findings and constraints: Ophthalmopathy progression predictions by the model showed about 75% specificity and about 68% sensitivity.

Note on this clonotype: Its antigen is not known. It may be a read error: a sequence one base away is much more abundant.

This CDR3 is built from 13 residues. From germline, CDR1 is GTSNPN and CDR2 SVGIG (reference sequence). Investigators amplified TCR beta CDR3 regions from RNA transcripts. The first round was an RT-PCR with HTBI primers, and the second round was a multiplex PCR. MiXCR was run by TCRdb on the multiplex PCR reads, yielding one entry per CDR3 protein. The sample has some 48,000 distinct CDR3 sequences, 50% seen once. Sequenced: peripheral blood. This chain connects TRBV30 to TRBJ2-3; D call uncertain. The origin of this receptor is an adult man with Graves' ophthalmopathy. The DNA for the CDR3 is TGTGCCTGTAGTGAAGGTAGAACAGATACGCAGTATTTT. Translation: CACSEGRTDTQYF.